The 13 T cell receptor beta chains in this list originate from one sample, sequenced in a study of identical twins. MiXCR was run by TCRdb on the 5' RACE reads, yielding one entry per CDR3 protein. The data contain around 250,000 distinct CDR3 sequences, about an eighth of them singletons. The same sample was also used in a study of yellow fever vaccine responses in identical twins.

Sequences were obtained from memory (CD45RO+) T cells sorted from blood. These receptors were obtained from a woman aged 18-35 years in good health.

The chain carries TRBV5-6 and TRBJ2-7; possible D gene TRBD2, 6 bases. The germline gives CDR1 SGHDT, CDR2 YYEEEE. With 2 bases removed from V and 5 bases from J, the gap between germline ends came to 17 bases. This CDR3 has 15 residues. CDR3 DNA sequence: TGTGCCAGCAGCTTTGACGCGACTAGTCCACACGAGCAGTACTTC. This sequence encodes CASSFDATSPHEQYF.

Many counts were recorded for this clonotype. This chain connects TRBV24-1 to TRBJ1-2; a possible D gene is TRBD1 (5 bases). This CDR3 has 14 residues. Trimming stripped 5 bases from V and 7 bases from J, with 16 bases between. Germline CDR1 KGHDR, CDR2 SFDVKD. CDR3 nucleotide sequence: TGTGCCACCAGTGGAGAGACAGCCTCTTTTGGCTACACCTTC. This codes for CATSGETASFGYTF.

This clonotype appeared many times. The V gene is TRBV7-9, the J gene TRBJ2-7; D is perhaps TRBD1 or TRBD2 (5 bases each). Germline values: CDR1 SEHNR, CDR2 FQNEAQ (reference sequence). V lost 5 bases to trimming and J lost 11 bases, with 19 bases between them. This CDR3 comprises 13 residues. The CDR3 DNA reads as TGTGCCAGCAGCCCAGGAGTCTCAGGGAGTAAGTACTTC. Its translation is CASSPGVSGSKYF.

This clonotype was seen a handful of times. The chain has TRBV6-4 and TRBJ2-1; possibly TRBD2 for D (6 bases). The V end was cut by 2 bases, the J end by 8 bases, with 10 bases between. CDR1 MRHNA and CDR2 SNTAGT come from the germline V gene. The CDR3 extends over 13 amino acids. The CDR3 spells CASSDQASDEQFF. The CDR3, as DNA: TGTGCCAGCAGTGACCAGGCTAGCGATGAGCAGTTCTTC.

The chain is built from TRBV12-3 or TRBV12-4 and TRBJ1-5; 7 nucleotides match TRBD1. This CDR3 region has 13 residues. Trimming removed 1 base from V and 15 bases from J; junction bases left unmatched: 9. CDR3 coding DNA: TGTGCCAGCAGTTTAGGAGAGACAGGGTTGCGGCATTTT. Its translation: CASSLGETGLRHF.

This clonotype was seen a few times. The chain links TRBV11-2 to TRBJ2-3; D uncertain. This CDR3 has 14 residues. V was trimmed by 1 base and J by 5 bases, leaving 10 bases between them. The germline V gene encodes CDR1 SGHAT and CDR2 FQNNGV. DNA of the CDR3: TGTGCCAGCAGCTTAGGAGGCCTGCGAGATACGCAGTATTTT. It is translated as CASSLGGLRDTQYF. The full variable domain, in which reference TRBV11-2 and TRBJ2-3 provide the parts outside the CDR3, is EAGVAQSPRYKIIEKRQSVAFWCNPISGHATLYWYQQILGQGPKLLIQFQNNGVVDDSQLPKDRFSAERLKGVDSTLKIQPAKLEDSAVYLCASSLGGLRDTQYFGPGTRLTVL.

There are a few counts of this clonotype. CDR3 sequence reads: CASSIRPAGGTDTQYF. The CDR3 region has the DNA TGTGCCAGTAGTATTCGTCCAGCGGGAGGCACAGATACGCAGTATTTT. The chain combines TRBV19 with TRBJ2-3, with 8 bases aligning to TRBD2. This CDR3 has 16 residues. Germline loops: CDR1 LNHDA, CDR2 SQIVND (reference sequence). V was pared by 3 bases and J by 1 base, with 6 bases of the junction left unmatched.

This clonotype was counted only a few times. This rearrangement joins TRBV5-1 to TRBJ2-1, with 8 bases that match TRBD2. The length of the CDR3 is 17 residues. Losses at the gene ends were 2 bases for V and 6 bases for J; bases not matched to a gene: 13. Germline CDR1 is SGHRS and CDR2 is YFSETQ. The CDR3 spells CASSLNGGVVTPNEQFF. As DNA, the CDR3 is TGCGCCAGCAGCTTAAACGGGGGGGTGGTCACTCCCAATGAGCAGTTCTTC.

Only a few counts were recorded for this clonotype. The J gene is TRBJ2-1, the V gene TRBV20-1; TRBD2 matches 13 bases. The germline CDR1 and CDR2 sequences are DFQATT and SNEGSKA (reference sequence). CDR3 length: 17 residues. Germline trimming cut 0 bases from V and 2 bases from J; bases unmatched to any gene: 4. Here the CDR3 DNA reads TGCAGTGCTAGAGAGCGGACTAGCGGGAGTCCCTACAATGAGCAGTTCTTC. As protein: CSARERTSGSPYNEQFF.

The chain is built from TRBV20-1 and TRBJ1-5; 8 positions match TRBD1. After removal of 5 bases from V and 5 bases from J, the junction contained 23 bases not matched to a gene. Germline CDR1 reads DFQATT; CDR2 reads SNEGSKA (reference sequence). There are 19 residues in the CDR3. CDR3 residues: CSAPGPPVRQGRWYQPQHF. DNA for the CDR3: TGCAGTGCTCCTGGCCCCCCGGTACGACAGGGGCGGTGGTATCAGCCCCAGCATTTT.

This clonotype appeared many times. This chain joins TRBV29-1 and TRBJ1-1, with D possibly TRBD1 on 5 matching bases. The V end lost 2 bases, the J end lost 4 bases, and 11 bases lay between the germline ends. Germline V CDR1 and CDR2: SQVTM, ANQGSEA. This CDR3 contains 13 residues. This CDR3 reads CSVELVQGTEAFF. CDR3 bases: TGCAGCGTTGAATTAGTCCAGGGCACTGAAGCTTTCTTT.

This rearrangement joins TRBV27 to TRBJ1-2, with 9 positions matching TRBD1. Per germline, CDR1 MNHEY and CDR2 SMNVEV (reference sequence). The junction had 3 bases not matched to a gene; V was cut back by 5 bases and J by 5 bases. The CDR3 is 13 residues long. CDR3 in DNA: TGTGCCAGCAGTCGGACAGGGGAATATGGCTACACCTTC. This translates into CASSRTGEYGYTF.

The gene calls are TRBV6-2 or TRBV6-3 and TRBJ1-4; D not resolved. The CDR3 loop spans 13 amino acids. From germline, CDR1 is MNHEY and CDR2 SVGEGT. V lost 0 bases, J lost 17 bases, and 16 bases lay in between. CDR3 in amino acids: CASSYSPLGSSFF. The CDR3 DNA reads TGTGCCAGCAGTTACTCTCCCCTTGGTTCGAGTTTTTTT.